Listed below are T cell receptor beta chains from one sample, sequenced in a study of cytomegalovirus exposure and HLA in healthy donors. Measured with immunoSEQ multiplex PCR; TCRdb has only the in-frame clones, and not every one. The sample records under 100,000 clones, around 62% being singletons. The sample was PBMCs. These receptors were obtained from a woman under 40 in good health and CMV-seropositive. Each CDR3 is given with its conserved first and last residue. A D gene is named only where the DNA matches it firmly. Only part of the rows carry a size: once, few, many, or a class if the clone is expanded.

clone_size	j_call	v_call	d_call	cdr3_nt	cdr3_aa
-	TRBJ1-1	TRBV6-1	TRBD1	TGTGCCAGCAGTAAACAGGGGGCTGCTGAAGCTTTCTTT	CASSKQGAAEAFF
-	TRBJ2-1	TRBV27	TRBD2	TGTGCCAGCAGTTTGTCTGGGACTAGCGGGGGGTACAATGAGCAGTTCTTC	CASSLSGTSGGYNEQFF
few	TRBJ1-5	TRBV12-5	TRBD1	TGTGCTAGTGGTTTGGCGGACAGGGCTAATCAGCCCCAGCATTTT	CASGLADRANQPQHF
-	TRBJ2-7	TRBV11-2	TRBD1	TGTGCCAGCATCCGGACAGGGACCTCCTACGAGCAGTACTTC	CASIRTGTSYEQYF
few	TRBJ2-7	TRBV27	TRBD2	TGTGCCAGCAGGCCACTAGCGGGCGAAAACGAGCAGTACTTC	CASRPLAGENEQYF
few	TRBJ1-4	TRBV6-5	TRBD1	TGTGCCAGCAAAGGGACAGTTAATGAAAAACTGTTTTTT	CASKGTVNEKLFF
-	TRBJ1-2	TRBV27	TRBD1	TGTGCCAGCAGGGAAGACAGGGGGCGGAACTATGGCTACACCTTC	CASREDRGRNYGYTF
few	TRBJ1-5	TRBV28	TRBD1	TGTGCCAGCAGTTTGGGACAGGGCGTCCAGCCCCAGCATTTT	CASSLGQGVQPQHF
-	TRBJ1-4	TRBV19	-	TGTGCCAGTAGTATAGCTCTACACAGAACGAGTGAAAAACTGTTTTTT	CASSIALHRTSEKLFF
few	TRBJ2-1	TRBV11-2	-	TGTGCCAGCAGCTTAGGAAGTGGGGGGTACAATGAGCAGTTCTTC	CASSLGSGGYNEQFF